This TCR beta chain is from a study of blood T cell repertoires in COVID-19. TCRdb's copy holds only in-frame clones and misses some; the assay was immunoSEQ multiplex PCR. The data contain about 270,000 clones, around 85% of them seen just once; the ten biggest clones take up 8% to 13%. The specimen was peripheral blood. The sequence derives from a woman aged 65 to 85 with acute or convalescent COVID-19.

The CDR3 spells CASSPPANGYTF. CDR3 sequence (DNA): TGTGCCAGCAGCCCCCCCGCGAATGGCTACACCTTC. The rearrangement uses TRBV6-8 and TRBJ1-2; D call uncertain. This CDR3 comprises 12 residues. The germline V and J ends were trimmed by 6 bases and 6 bases, with 11 bases remaining between them. Per germline, CDR1 MNHGY and CDR2 SAAAGT.